Below, one TCR beta chain is given with its context. The data originate from a study of blood T cell repertoires in COVID-19. Study summary: Specimens from acute and convalescent COVID-19 originated in the United States, Italy and Spain.

The CDR3 spans 16 residues. The germline V gene has CDR1 SGHNT and CDR2 YYREEE (reference sequence). V lost 4 bases and J 3 bases, leaving 18 bases between the germline ends. Using immunoSEQ multiplex PCR, the repertoire was profiled, and TCRdb retains in-frame clones only, with some absent. The sample lists some 180,000 clones, 88% seen once, with approximately 2.1% in the top ten. The rearrangement uses TRBV5-4 and TRBJ2-3; possibly TRBD2 for D (5 bases). Sequencing input: peripheral blood. This receptor was identified in a man aged 45-60 years who had recovered from COVID-19. The CDR3 nucleotides read TGTGCCAGCAGCAAGAGGGCAGAGGGTAGGACAGATACGCAGTATTTT. Translating gives CASSKRAEGRTDTQYF.